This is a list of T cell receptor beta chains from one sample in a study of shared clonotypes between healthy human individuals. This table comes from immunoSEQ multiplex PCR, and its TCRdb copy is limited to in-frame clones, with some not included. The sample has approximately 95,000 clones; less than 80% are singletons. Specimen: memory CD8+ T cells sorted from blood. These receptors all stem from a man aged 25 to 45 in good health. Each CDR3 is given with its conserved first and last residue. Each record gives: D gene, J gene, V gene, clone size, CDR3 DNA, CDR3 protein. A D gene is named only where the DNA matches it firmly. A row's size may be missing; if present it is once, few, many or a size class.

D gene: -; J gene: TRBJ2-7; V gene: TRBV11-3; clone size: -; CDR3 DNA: TGTGCCAGCAGCTCCCCGCTAGGATGCTACGAGCAGTACTTC; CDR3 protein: CASSSPLGCYEQYF
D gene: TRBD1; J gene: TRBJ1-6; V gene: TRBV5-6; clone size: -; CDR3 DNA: TGTGCCAGCAGCCACAGGGGGCCTAGCTCCTATAATTCACCCCTCCACTTT; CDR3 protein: CASSHRGPSSYNSPLHF
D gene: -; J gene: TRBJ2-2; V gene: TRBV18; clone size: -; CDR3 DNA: TGTGCCAGCTCACCAGACAGGCTGAACACCGGGGAGCTGTTTTTT; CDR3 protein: CASSPDRLNTGELFF
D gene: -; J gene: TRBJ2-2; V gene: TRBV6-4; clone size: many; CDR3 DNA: TGTGCCAGCAGGGACAAGAACACCGGGGAGCTGTTTTTT; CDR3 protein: CASRDKNTGELFF
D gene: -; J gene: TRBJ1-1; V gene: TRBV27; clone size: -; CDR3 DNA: TGTGCCAGCAGTCCGGAACAAATCCACATGGCTGAAGCTTTCTTT; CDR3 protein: CASSPEQIHMAEAFF
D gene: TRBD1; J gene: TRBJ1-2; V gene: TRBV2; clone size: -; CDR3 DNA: TGTGCCAGCAGCGCTGACAAGGTGCGGACAGGGATTTTGGATGGCTACACCTTC; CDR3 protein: CASSADKVRTGILDGYTF
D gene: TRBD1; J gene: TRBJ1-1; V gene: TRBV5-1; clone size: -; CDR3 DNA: TGCGCCAGCAGCCCCCGGGACAGCACTGAAGCTTTCTTT; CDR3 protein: CASSPRDSTEAFF
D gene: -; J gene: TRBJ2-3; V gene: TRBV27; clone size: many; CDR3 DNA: TGTGCCAGCAGCTTTCACCCTAGCACAGATACGCAGTATTTT; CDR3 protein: CASSFHPSTDTQYF
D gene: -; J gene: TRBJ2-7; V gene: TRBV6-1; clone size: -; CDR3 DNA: TGTGCCAGCAGTGAAGCGCGAGCCGGGTACTCCTACGAGCAGTACTTC; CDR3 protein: CASSEARAGYSYEQYF
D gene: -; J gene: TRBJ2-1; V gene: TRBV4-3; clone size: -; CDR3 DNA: TGCGCCAGCAGCCAAGATTTAGAGGACAGCTCCTACAATGAGCAGTTCTTC; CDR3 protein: CASSQDLEDSSYNEQFF
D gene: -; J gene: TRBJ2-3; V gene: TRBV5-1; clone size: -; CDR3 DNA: TGCGCCAGCAGCGACAACGGGGACTGGGGGGTGACGCAGTATTTT; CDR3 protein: CASSDNGDWGVTQYF
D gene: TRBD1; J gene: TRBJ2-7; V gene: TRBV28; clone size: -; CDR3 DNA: TGTGCCAGCAGGGAGGGACAGGAGTTCTCCGAGCAGTACTTC; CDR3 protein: CASREGQEFSEQYF
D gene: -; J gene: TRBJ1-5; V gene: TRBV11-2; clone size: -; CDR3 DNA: TGTGCCAGCAGCCAGGACGGCGGGGCCGATCAGCCCCAGCATTTT; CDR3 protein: CASSQDGGADQPQHF
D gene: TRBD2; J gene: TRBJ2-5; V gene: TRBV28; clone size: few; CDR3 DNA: TGTGCCAGCATCGATTTCGGGAGGGCCCAAGAGACCCAGTACTTC; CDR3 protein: CASIDFGRAQETQYF
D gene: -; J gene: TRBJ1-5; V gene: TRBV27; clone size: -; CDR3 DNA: TGTGCCAGCAGTCCAAAAACGGGGGGTAGCAATCAGCCCCAGCATTTT; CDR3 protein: CASSPKTGGSNQPQHF
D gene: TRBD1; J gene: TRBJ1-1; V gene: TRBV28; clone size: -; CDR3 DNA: TGTGCCAGCAGGGACAGGGGCCCGCAAATGAACACTGAAGCTTTCTTT; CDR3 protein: CASRDRGPQMNTEAFF
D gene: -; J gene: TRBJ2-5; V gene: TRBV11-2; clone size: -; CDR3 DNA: TGTGCCAGCAGCTTGGGAGGGGGCGTATCGGAGACCCAGTACTTC; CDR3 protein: CASSLGGGVSETQYF
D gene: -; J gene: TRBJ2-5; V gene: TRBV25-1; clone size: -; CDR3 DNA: TGTGCCAGCAGCTCCTCGAGGGGGCAAGAGACCCAGTACTTC; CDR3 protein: CASSSSRGQETQYF
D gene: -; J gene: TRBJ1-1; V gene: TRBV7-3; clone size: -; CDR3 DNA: TGTGCCAGCAGCTCCGGGGCGAAAGCTGAAGCTTTCTTT; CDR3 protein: CASSSGAKAEAFF
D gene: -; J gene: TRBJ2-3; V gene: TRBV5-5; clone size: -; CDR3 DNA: TGTGCCAGCAGCCCGGAAGCTTCAGATACGCAGTATTTT; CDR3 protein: CASSPEASDTQYF
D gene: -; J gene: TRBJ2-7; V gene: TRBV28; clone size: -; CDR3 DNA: TGTGCCAGCAGGTCAGCGGACTACGAGCAGTACTTC; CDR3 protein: CASRSADYEQYF
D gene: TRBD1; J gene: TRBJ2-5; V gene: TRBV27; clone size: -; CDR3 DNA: TGTGCCAGCAGTTCAGAACGACAGGGGTACCAAGAGACCCAGTACTTC; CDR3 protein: CASSSERQGYQETQYF
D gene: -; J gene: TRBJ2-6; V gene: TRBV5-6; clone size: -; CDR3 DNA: TGTGCCAGCAGCCCGGTGTCCTCTGGGGCCAACGTCCTGACTTTC; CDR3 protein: CASSPVSSGANVLTF